This is a list of T cell receptor beta chains from one sample in a study of blood T cell repertoires in COVID-19. Clones were sequenced by immunoSEQ multiplex PCR, and TCRdb holds only the in-frame ones, with some missing. The sample records about 320,000 clones, 89% being singletons. The sequenced material came from PBMCs or T cells enriched from blood (not recorded which). The receptors stem from a man in his 60s who had recovered from COVID-19. The CDR3 runs from the conserved cysteine through the conserved F or W. A D gene is named only where the DNA matches it firmly. The size of a clone is reported for some rows only, either as once, few or many, or as a class for expanded clones.

clone size	V gene	J gene	D gene	CDR3 protein	CDR3 DNA
.	TRBV18	TRBJ2-1	.	CASSPPTRIDEQFF	TGTGCCAGCTCACCACCGACCAGGATCGATGAGCAGTTCTTC
.	TRBV6-5	TRBJ1-6	.	CASRGSLNSPLHF	TGTGCCAGCAGGGGCAGCTTAAATTCACCCCTCCACTTT
.	TRBV5-4	TRBJ1-2	.	CASSLGQGLVNYGYTF	TGTGCCAGCAGCTTGGGGCAGGGTCTAGTTAACTATGGCTACACCTTC
few	TRBV4-1	TRBJ1-4	TRBD1	CASSQTGTGLAQNEKLFF	TGCGCCAGCAGCCAAACCGGGACAGGCCTTGCGCAAAATGAAAAACTGTTTTTT
.	TRBV28	TRBJ1-2	TRBD1	CASSLVGTGFYGYTF	TGTGCCAGCAGTTTAGTAGGGACAGGATTCTATGGCTACACCTTC
.	TRBV3-1/TRBV3-2	TRBJ2-6	.	CASSRRDRPSSGANVLTF	TGTGCCAGCAGCCGGCGAGACAGGCCCTCCTCTGGGGCCAACGTCCTGACTTTC
once	TRBV7-8	TRBJ1-5	.	CASSLGGGAYQPQHF	TGTGCCAGCAGCTTAGGTGGGGGGGCGTATCAGCCCCAGCATTTT
.	TRBV10-1	TRBJ1-5	.	CASGRRGPCNQPQHF	TGCGCCAGCGGCCGGAGAGGGCCTTGCAATCAGCCCCAGCATTTT
.	TRBV3-1/TRBV3-2	TRBJ2-1	TRBD2	CASSQGGRASNEQFF	TGTGCCAGCAGCCAGGGAGGGAGGGCCTCCAATGAGCAGTTCTTC
.	TRBV5-1	TRBJ2-7	TRBD2	CASSLGGSSYEQYF	TGCGCCAGCAGCTTGGGCGGGAGCTCCTACGAGCAGTACTTC
.	TRBV6-5	TRBJ2-1	TRBD1	CATSRTGSYNEQFF	TGTGCCACCTCGAGGACAGGGTCCTACAATGAGCAGTTCTTC
.	TRBV6-5	TRBJ2-1	TRBD1	CASSRDRGIYNEQFF	TGTGCCAGCAGTAGGGACAGGGGGATCTACAATGAGCAGTTCTTC
.	TRBV9	TRBJ1-1	TRBD1	CASSPNPSRDRDTEAFF	TGTGCCAGCAGCCCAAACCCATCTCGGGACAGGGACACTGAAGCTTTCTTT
once	TRBV29-1	TRBJ2-7	.	CSGGDTSSEQYF	TGCAGCGGAGGGGACACCTCGTCCGAGCAGTACTTC
.	TRBV5-1	TRBJ1-4	.	CASSPLGGDTNEKLFF	TGCGCCAGCAGCCCCCTGGGAGGGGACACTAATGAAAAACTGTTTTTT
.	TRBV6-2/TRBV6-3	TRBJ1-5	.	CASSYIQNQPQHF	TGTGCCAGCAGTTACATCCAGAATCAGCCCCAGCATTTT
.	TRBV6-5	TRBJ2-2	TRBD1	CASRRTGGTGELFF	TGTGCCAGCCGAAGGACAGGGGGCACCGGGGAGCTGTTTTTT
.	TRBV7-9	TRBJ1-3	.	CASSLAVMSSGNTIYF	TGTGCCAGCAGCTTAGCCGTGATGAGCTCTGGAAACACCATATATTTT
once	TRBV6-5	TRBJ2-7	.	CASCPGTFYEQYF	TGTGCCAGCTGCCCCGGGACTTTCTACGAGCAGTACTTC
once	TRBV28	TRBJ2-7	.	CASSPGLIAYEQYF	TGTGCCAGCAGTCCGGGACTTATCGCCTACGAGCAGTACTTC
.	TRBV11-1	TRBJ1-2	.	CASSSGRNYGYTF	TGTGCCAGCAGCTCGGGGAGAAACTATGGCTACACCTTC
once	TRBV7-3	TRBJ2-3	TRBD2	CASSLTLAGPTHTQYF	TGTGCCAGCAGCTTAACTCTAGCGGGACCCACGCATACGCAGTATTTT
.	TRBV5-1	TRBJ2-2	.	CASSLARGQNTGELFF	TGCGCCAGCAGCTTGGCCCGCGGACAGAACACCGGGGAGCTGTTTTTT
.	TRBV19	TRBJ1-6	.	CASSIGAFGSPLHF	TGTGCCAGTAGTATTGGGGCCTTTGGATCACCCCTCCACTTT
few	TRBV27	TRBJ1-5	TRBD1	CARTRRTGGAQPQHF	TGTGCCAGGACTCGGAGAACAGGGGGAGCTCAGCCCCAGCATTTT
.	TRBV29-1	TRBJ2-1	TRBD2	CSVDRLAGVHFF	TGCAGCGTTGATCGACTAGCGGGAGTTCATTTCTTC
once	TRBV10-2	TRBJ2-1	.	CASSGAGWGHNEQFF	TGCGCCAGCAGTGGGGCAGGATGGGGGCACAATGAGCAGTTCTTC
.	TRBV4-1	TRBJ2-2	TRBD1	CASSRFDRDRGDGGGELFF	TGCGCCAGCAGCCGGTTTGATAGGGACAGGGGAGATGGGGGCGGGGAGCTGTTTTTT
.	TRBV28	TRBJ1-2	.	CASTTGGDLANYGYTF	TGTGCCAGCACCACGGGAGGGGACCTAGCTAACTATGGCTACACCTTC
.	TRBV28	TRBJ1-4	.	CASSLLDRDEKLFF	TGTGCCAGCAGTTTACTAGACAGAGATGAAAAACTGTTTTTT
once	TRBV14	TRBJ2-1	.	CASSQDIAYNEQFF	TGTGCCAGCAGCCAAGATATAGCCTACAATGAGCAGTTCTTC
.	TRBV11-3	TRBJ1-3	TRBD1	CASSLGQSSGNTIYF	TGTGCCAGCAGCCTGGGACAGAGCTCTGGAAACACCATATATTTT
.	TRBV29-1	TRBJ2-7	TRBD1	CSVEEGPGGSYEQYF	TGCAGCGTTGAAGAGGGGCCAGGGGGCTCTTACGAGCAGTACTTC
.	TRBV24-1	TRBJ2-7	.	CATRASSGEQYF	TGTGCCACCAGAGCCTCATCGGGGGAGCAGTACTTC
.	TRBV2	TRBJ1-6	.	CASSEPPGFYNSPLHF	TGTGCCAGCAGCGAACCACCGGGGTTCTATAATTCACCCCTCCACTTT
.	TRBV9	TRBJ1-1	.	CASSAAGGGTEAFF	TGTGCCAGCAGCGCCGCCGGGGGGGGAACTGAAGCTTTCTTT
.	TRBV5-1	TRBJ1-1	TRBD1	CASSWTGDGPEAFF	TGCGCCAGCAGCTGGACAGGGGACGGCCCCGAAGCTTTCTTT